Each of the 11 T cell receptor beta chains below was sequenced from the same sample in a study of post-analysis software for immune sequencing data. Broader study findings: Controls showed lower frequencies than patients for a few TRBV segments, and TRBV5-6, TRBV5-1 and TRBV20-1 were among these.

The TCR beta cDNA libraries carried unique molecular identifiers. Each CDR3 protein is one row after TCRdb ran MiXCR on the PCR reads. The data show around 710,000 distinct CDR3 sequences, approximately 44% seen once. Their target antigens are unknown. Material for sequencing was blood. The receptor set was obtained from a girl aged 10-17 years with multiple sclerosis.

The chain combines TRBV27 with TRBJ2-7; D unclear. Germline V gives CDR1 MNHEY, CDR2 SMNVEV (reference sequence). The V end lost 10 bases, the J end lost 0 bases, and 13 bases lay between the germline ends. The CDR3 has 13 residues. The CDR3 protein is CATPGGSSYEQYF. CDR3 DNA: TGTGCCACTCCCGGCGGCAGCTCCTACGAGCAGTACTTC.

V and J are TRBV24-1 and TRBJ2-1; possibly TRBD2 for D (6 bases). CDR1 and CDR2 (germline): KGHDR, SFDVKD. V lost 7 bases to trimming and J lost 7 bases, with 13 bases between them. This CDR3 contains 13 residues. CDR3 loop: CATSLGGRNEQFF. Here the CDR3 DNA reads TGTGCCACCAGCCTCGGTGGGAGGAATGAGCAGTTCTTC.

V is TRBV12-3 or TRBV12-4 and J is TRBJ2-1, with D perhaps matching TRBD1 (5 bases). CDR3 length: 13 amino acids. V dropped 6 bases and J dropped 6 bases, with 12 bases sitting between them. CDR3 residues: CASSSHQGNEQFF. In DNA form, the CDR3 reads TGTGCCAGCAGCTCCCACCAGGGCAATGAGCAGTTCTTC.

The genes are TRBV20-1 and TRBJ2-1, with 7 bases fitting TRBD2. Germline V gives CDR1 DFQATT, CDR2 SNEGSKA (reference sequence). This CDR3 has 11 amino acids. Trimming took 6 bases from V and 8 from J; bases not matched to a gene: 4. CDR3 bases: TGCAGTGCCGGGGAGGGGTATGAGCAGTTCTTC. Amino acids: CSAGEGYEQFF.

The chain joins TRBV6-2 or TRBV6-3 to TRBJ2-3, with D unclear. The germline V and J ends were trimmed by 2 bases and 14 bases, with 14 bases remaining between them. Germline V gene sequence: CDR1 MNHEY, CDR2 SVGEGT. The CDR3 spans 12 residues. In DNA, the CDR3 is TGTGCCAGCAGTTACGCCTCTTTGTCCCCGTATTTT. Its translation: CASSYASLSPYF.

This clonotype was observed at least ten times. The chain is built from TRBV29-1 and TRBJ2-7; D perhaps matches TRBD1 (7 bases). V lost 7 bases to trimming and J lost 6 bases, with 13 bases between them. The germline gives CDR1 SQVTM, CDR2 ANQGSEA. The length of the CDR3 is 11 residues. CDR3 sequence reads: CSANRGGEQYF. CDR3 nucleotide sequence: TGCAGCGCAAACAGGGGAGGCGAGCAGTACTTC.

The sample holds a few counts of this clonotype. The V gene is TRBV12-3 or TRBV12-4, the J gene TRBJ2-5; TRBD2 matches 13 bases. This CDR3 contains 16 residues. J was trimmed by 5 bases and V by 5 bases; bases with no gene match: 8. This chain's CDR3 is CASSRTSGSSLETQYF. The CDR3 DNA sequence: TGTGCCAGCAGTCGGACTAGCGGGAGTTCCCTGGAGACCCAGTACTTC.

The chain joins TRBV29-1 to TRBJ1-1; D gene uncertain. The V end lost 6 bases, the J end lost 6 bases, and 11 bases lay between the germline ends. CDR3 length equals 11 residues. Germline lookup yields CDR1 SQVTM and CDR2 ANQGSEA. CDR3 loop: CSVRSVPEAFF. The CDR3 DNA is TGCAGCGTCCGGTCCGTACCTGAAGCTTTCTTT.

This chain uses TRBV11-3 with TRBJ2-1, with 10 positions matching TRBD2. Germline CDR1 is SGHNT and CDR2 is YENEEA. The CDR3 runs to 17 residues. The ends lost 2 bases at V and 7 bases at J; junction bases unmatched: 11. The CDR3 is CASSLPRSSGSGNEQFF. The CDR3 coding sequence is TGTGCCAGCAGCTTACCCCGTTCTAGCGGGAGTGGAAATGAGCAGTTCTTC.

The genes are TRBV5-1 and TRBJ2-1, with a tentative D call TRBD2 (5 bases). The germline V gene encodes CDR1 SGHRS and CDR2 YFSETQ. With 5 bases removed from V and 8 bases from J, the gap between germline ends came to 17 bases. The CDR3 covers 14 residues. Here the CDR3 DNA reads TGCGCCAGCAGACGCAGCGGAGATATAGATGAGCAGTTCTTC. Residues: CASRRSGDIDEQFF.

The V and J genes are TRBV7-2 and TRBJ2-7; the match to TRBD1 covers 8 bases. V shed 6 bases and J 7 bases; nucleotides not matched to a gene: 20. This CDR3 has 17 residues. Germline CDR1 SGHTA, CDR2 FQGNSA. Here the CDR3 DNA reads TGTGCCAGCAGGCCACTTCCGGGACAGGTTAGGTCGGGGGAGCAGTACTTC. It encodes CASRPLPGQVRSGEQYF.